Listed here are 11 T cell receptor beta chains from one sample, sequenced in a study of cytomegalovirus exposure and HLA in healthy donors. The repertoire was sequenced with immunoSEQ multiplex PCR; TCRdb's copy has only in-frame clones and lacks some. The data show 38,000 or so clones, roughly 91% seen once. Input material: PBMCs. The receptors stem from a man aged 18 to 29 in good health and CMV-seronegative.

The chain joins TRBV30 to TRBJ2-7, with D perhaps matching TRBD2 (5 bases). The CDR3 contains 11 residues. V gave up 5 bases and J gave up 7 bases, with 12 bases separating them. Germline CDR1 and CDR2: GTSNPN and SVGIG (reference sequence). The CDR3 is CAWQRVEEQYF. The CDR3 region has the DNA TGTGCCTGGCAGAGGGTTGAAGAGCAGTACTTC.

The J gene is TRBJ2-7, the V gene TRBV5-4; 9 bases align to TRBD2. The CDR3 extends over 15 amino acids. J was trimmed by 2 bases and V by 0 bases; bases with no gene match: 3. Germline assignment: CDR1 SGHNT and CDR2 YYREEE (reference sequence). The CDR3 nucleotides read TGTGCCAGCAGCTTGGGCGGGGGGGACGCCTACGAGCAGTACTTC. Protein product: CASSLGGGDAYEQYF.

The chain's CDR3 is CASSLGRREGETQYF. CDR3 DNA: TGTGCCAGCAGCTTGGGTAGACGGGAGGGGGAGACCCAGTACTTC. The chain combines TRBV5-6 with TRBJ2-5; 8 bases fit TRBD2. This CDR3 has 15 residues. From germline, CDR1 is SGHDT and CDR2 YYEEEE. The V and J ends lost 0 bases and 5 bases, in that order; junction bases with no gene match: 6. Using reference TRBV5-6 and TRBJ2-5 for the parts outside the CDR3, the full variable domain is DAGVTQSPTHLIKTRGQQVTLRCSPKSGHDTVSWYQQALGQGPQFIFQYYEEEERQRGNFPDRFSGHQFPNYSSELNVNALLLGDSALYLCASSLGRREGETQYFGPGTRLLVL.

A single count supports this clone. CDR3 nucleotides: TGCGCCAGCAGTGAGTCGTCAGGGTTTGCGGGGGAGACCCAGTACTTC. It codes for CASSESSGFAGETQYF. The chain links TRBV10-1 to TRBJ2-5, with a tentative D call TRBD2 (6 bases). The ends were cut back, 0 bases at V and 5 bases at J, with 16 bases in the middle. CDR3 length equals 16 residues. The germline CDR1 and CDR2 sequences are WNHNN and SYGVQD (reference sequence).

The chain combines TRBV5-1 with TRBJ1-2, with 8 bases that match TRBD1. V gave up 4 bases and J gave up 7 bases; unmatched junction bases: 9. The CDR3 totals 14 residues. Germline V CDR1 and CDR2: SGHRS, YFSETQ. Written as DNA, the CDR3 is TGCGCCAGCAGCGAAGGACAGGGCCTGGGTGGCTACACCTTC. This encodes CASSEGQGLGGYTF.

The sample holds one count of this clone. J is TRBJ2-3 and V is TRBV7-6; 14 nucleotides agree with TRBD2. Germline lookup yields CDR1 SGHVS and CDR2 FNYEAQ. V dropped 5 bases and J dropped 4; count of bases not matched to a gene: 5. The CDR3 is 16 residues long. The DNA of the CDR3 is TGTGCCAGCAGCCAGGGACTAGCGGGAGTCGCAGATACGCAGTATTTT. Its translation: CASSQGLAGVADTQYF.

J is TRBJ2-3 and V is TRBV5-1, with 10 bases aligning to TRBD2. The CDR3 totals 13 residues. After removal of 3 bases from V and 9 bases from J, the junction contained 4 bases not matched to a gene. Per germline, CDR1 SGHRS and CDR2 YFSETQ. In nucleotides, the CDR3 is TGCGCCAGCAGCTCTAGCGGGAGAGCGACGCAGTATTTT. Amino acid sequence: CASSSSGRATQYF.

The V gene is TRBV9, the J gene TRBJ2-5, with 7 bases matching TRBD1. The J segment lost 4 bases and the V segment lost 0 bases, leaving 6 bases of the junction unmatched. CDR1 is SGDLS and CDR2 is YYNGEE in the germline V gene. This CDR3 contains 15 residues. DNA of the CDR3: TGTGCCAGCAGCGTAGAGATTGCAGGGGGAGAGACCCAGTACTTC. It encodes CASSVEIAGGETQYF.

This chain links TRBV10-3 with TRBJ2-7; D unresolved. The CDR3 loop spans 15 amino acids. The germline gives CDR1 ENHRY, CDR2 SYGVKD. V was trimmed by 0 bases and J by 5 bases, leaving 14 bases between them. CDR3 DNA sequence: TGTGCCATCAGTGAGTCGAAGGCGCTCCGGGACGAGCAGTACTTC. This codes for CAISESKALRDEQYF.

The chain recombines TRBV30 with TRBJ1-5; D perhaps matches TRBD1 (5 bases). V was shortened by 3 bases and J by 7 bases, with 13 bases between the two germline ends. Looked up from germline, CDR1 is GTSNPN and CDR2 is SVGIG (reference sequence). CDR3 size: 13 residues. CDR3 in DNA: TGTGCCTGGAGCGGGGGGGTGGGGCAGCCCCAGCATTTT. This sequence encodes CAWSGGVGQPQHF.

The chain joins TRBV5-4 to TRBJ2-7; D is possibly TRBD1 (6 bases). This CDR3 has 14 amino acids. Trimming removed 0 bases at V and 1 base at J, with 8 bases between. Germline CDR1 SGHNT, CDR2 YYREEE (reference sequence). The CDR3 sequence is CASSLDRASYEQYF. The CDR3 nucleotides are TGTGCCAGCAGCTTGGACAGGGCGTCCTACGAGCAGTACTTC.